These 31 T cell receptor beta chains were sequenced from one sample in a study of blood T cell repertoires in COVID-19. The protocol was immunoSEQ multiplex PCR, while the TCRdb copy is restricted to in-frame clones and leaves out a portion. The sample contains some 200,000 clones, roughly four fifths of which appear only once. Sequencing was carried out using PBMCs or T cells enriched from blood (not recorded which). The receptors were gathered from a man in his forties who had recovered from COVID-19.

The chain uses TRBV27 and TRBJ2-1; 7 bases match TRBD2. From germline, CDR1 is MNHEY and CDR2 SMNVEV (reference sequence). The CDR3 totals 13 residues. Trimming removed 5 bases from V and 3 bases from J; junction bases left unmatched: 1. CDR3 amino acids: CASSGGSYNEQFF. The DNA for the CDR3 is TGTGCCAGCAGTGGCGGGAGCTACAATGAGCAGTTCTTC.

This clone was seen at least ten times. The V and J genes are TRBV5-8 and TRBJ1-6, with D perhaps matching TRBD1 (6 bases). The CDR3 is 16 residues long. Between the trimmed V and J ends, which lost 1 base and 2 bases, there was a span of 10 bases. Germline assignment: CDR1 SGHTS and CDR2 YDEGEE. CDR3 coding DNA: TGTGCCAGCAGCTTGATCAGGGGCGCCTATAATTCACCCCTCCACTTT. Its translation: CASSLIRGAYNSPLHF. The variable domain in full, completed from reference TRBV5-8 and TRBJ1-6, reads EAGVTQSPTHLIKTRGQQATLRCSPISGHTSVYWYQQALGLGLQFLLWYDEGEERNRGNFPPRFSGRQFPNYSSELNVNALELEDSALYLCASSLIRGAYNSPLHFGNGTRLTVT.

J is TRBJ2-3 and V is TRBV15; 10 bases line up with TRBD2. The CDR3 covers 18 residues. Germline CDR1 and CDR2: LNHNV and YYDKDF (reference sequence). V dropped 0 bases and J dropped 5; count of bases not matched to a gene: 11. CDR3 coding DNA: TGTGCCACCAGCAGAGATCCTCCACTAGCGGGAAGTCGAGATACGCAGTATTTT. This translates into CATSRDPPLAGSRDTQYF.

This chain uses TRBV6-6 with TRBJ2-7, with D unresolved. Germline V gene lookup returns CDR1 MNHNY and CDR2 SVGAGI (reference sequence). Trimming left V 0 bases short and J 4 bases short, with 10 bases between. This CDR3 has 14 amino acids. The CDR3 DNA is TGTGCCAGCAGTTACTCTCCCCAGTCATACGAGCAGTACGTC. It translates to CASSYSPQSYEQYV.

This rearrangement joins TRBV20-1 to TRBJ2-1; weak D call: TRBD2 (6 bases). The CDR3 sequence is 13 residues long. Germline CDR1 is DFQATT and CDR2 is SNEGSKA (reference sequence). V was shortened by 3 bases and J by 12 bases, with 18 bases between the two germline ends. The CDR3 DNA follows: TGCAGTGCTAGTACCAATCCCCAGGGAGGGCAGTTCTTC. Its translation: CSASTNPQGGQFF.

This chain connects TRBV7-9 to TRBJ1-4; D is uncertain. Germline V lookup: CDR1 SEHNR, CDR2 FQNEAQ (reference sequence). Trimming cost V 8 bases and J 0 bases, with 7 bases left between them. This CDR3 is 13 amino acids long. CDR3 nucleotide sequence: TGTGCCAGCGTGGCCGCAACTAATGAAAAACTGTTTTTT. As protein: CASVAATNEKLFF.

This clone was counted a few times. The gene calls are TRBV19 and TRBJ1-1, with TRBD1 matching 8 bases. Germline assignment: CDR1 LNHDA and CDR2 SQIVND (reference sequence). Losses at the gene ends were 4 bases for V and 3 bases for J; bases not matched to a gene: 7. The CDR3 is made up of 15 amino acids. The chain's CDR3 is CASSTTGEGDTEAFF. DNA of the CDR3: TGTGCCAGTAGTACGACAGGGGAAGGGGACACTGAAGCTTTCTTT. Looking up the rest from reference TRBV19 and TRBJ1-1 gives the full variable domain: DGGITQSPKYLFRKEGQNVTLSCEQNLNHDAMYWYRQDPGQGLRLIYYSQIVNDFQKGDIAEGYSVSREKKESFPLTVTSAQKNPTAFYLCASSTTGEGDTEAFFGQGTRLTVV.

This chain connects TRBV7-9 to TRBJ2-1, with a weak D call TRBD2 (5 bases). The V end lost 2 bases, the J end lost 3 bases, and 17 bases lay between the germline ends. The CDR3 length is 17 residues. CDR1 SEHNR and CDR2 FQNEAQ come from the germline V gene (reference sequence). CDR3 amino acids: CASSLRRRGRVYNEQFF. CDR3 DNA: TGTGCCAGCAGCTTACGTCGTCGGGGAAGAGTCTACAATGAGCAGTTCTTC. Based on the CDR3 plus reference TRBV7-9 and TRBJ2-1, the full variable domain is DTGVSQNPRHKITKRGQNVTFRCDPISEHNRLYWYRQTLGQGPEFLTYFQNEAQLEKSRLLSDRFSAERPKGSFSTLEIQRTEQGDSAMYLCASSLRRRGRVYNEQFFGPGTRLTVL.

The V and J genes are TRBV19 and TRBJ2-5, with D possibly TRBD2 on 5 matching bases. The V end was cut by 10 bases, the J end by 5 bases, with 23 bases between. The CDR3 has 15 residues. In germline, CDR1 is LNHDA, CDR2 SQIVND (reference sequence). CDR3: CATRRRASIVETQYF. CDR3 DNA: TGTGCCACCCGCCGGCGGGCTTCCATCGTGGAGACCCAGTACTTC.

The rearrangement joins TRBV28 to TRBJ1-6; the D is unclear. This CDR3 is 12 amino acids long. V was clipped by 5 bases and J by 7 bases, with 6 bases between them. Germline loops: CDR1 MDHEN, CDR2 SYDVKM. CDR3 nucleotide sequence: TGTGCCAGCAGTGGTAGCAATTCACCCCTCCACTTT. This gives the protein CASSGSNSPLHF.

This clone was observed once. V and J are TRBV28 and TRBJ1-4; D is undetermined. Between the trimmed V and J ends, which lost 4 bases and 7 bases, there was a span of 13 bases. The germline CDR1 and CDR2 sequences are MDHEN and SYDVKM. The CDR3 extends over 14 amino acids. The CDR3 nucleotides are TGTGCCAGCAGTTGGAGCAGCACGTCTGAAAAACTGTTTTTT. Amino acid sequence: CASSWSSTSEKLFF.

The chain employs TRBV5-1 and TRBJ1-1; D might be TRBD1 (6 bases). The V end was cut by 4 bases, the J end by 1 base, with 11 bases between. This CDR3 spans 14 amino acids. Germline CDR1 SGHRS, CDR2 YFSETQ. This chain's CDR3 is CASSLGTTNTEAFF. The CDR3 DNA sequence: TGCGCCAGCAGCCTCGGGACAACGAACACTGAAGCTTTCTTT. Drawing the rest from reference TRBV5-1 and TRBJ1-1, the complete variable domain is KAGVTQTPRYLIKTRGQQVTLSCSPISGHRSVSWYQQTPGQGLQFLFEYFSETQRNKGNFPGRFSGRQFSNSRSEMNVSTLELGDSALYLCASSLGTTNTEAFFGQGTRLTVV.

The V gene is TRBV5-1, the J gene TRBJ2-3; 9 nucleotides match TRBD2. The CDR3 contains 15 residues. From germline, CDR1 is SGHRS and CDR2 YFSETQ. V lost 1 base, J lost 5 bases, and 5 bases stayed unmatched. The CDR3 protein is CASSLMAGGRDTQYF. CDR3 DNA: TGCGCCAGCAGCTTGATGGCGGGAGGGCGAGATACGCAGTATTTT.

This rearrangement joins TRBV4-1 to TRBJ2-3; a possible D gene is TRBD2 (6 bases). Trimming cost V 0 bases and J 7 bases, with 8 bases left between them. CDR3 length: 13 amino acids. CDR1 is MGHRA, CDR2 YSYEKL, per germline. The CDR3 reads CASSQDGDYTQYF. Here the CDR3 DNA reads TGCGCCAGCAGCCAAGATGGGGACTATACGCAGTATTTT.

This clone was found a few times. The chain recombines TRBV2 with TRBJ2-3; D not certain. V lost 10 bases and J 0 bases, leaving 17 bases between the germline ends. Germline V CDR1 and CDR2: SNHLY, FYNNEI. The CDR3 has 15 amino acids. CDR3 DNA: TGTGCCAACCCTTCCGCCGGTTCTAGCACAGATACGCAGTATTTT. Its translation: CANPSAGSSTDTQYF.

CDR3 protein: CASSWPGTGFGNTIYF. Here the CDR3 DNA reads TGTGCCAGCAGTTGGCCCGGGACAGGGTTTGGAAACACCATATATTTT. The chain links TRBV6-5 to TRBJ1-3; 9 bases fit TRBD1. Unmatched junction bases numbered 7, after V lost 4 bases and J lost 3 bases. There are 16 residues in the CDR3. Germline CDR1 is MNHEY and CDR2 is SVGAGI.

The chain has TRBV9 and TRBJ2-6, with TRBD1 as a possible D gene (6 bases). The CDR3 sequence is 15 residues long. The ends were cut back, 3 bases at V and 6 bases at J, with 13 bases in the middle. Germline V lookup: CDR1 SGDLS, CDR2 YYNGEE. The CDR3 DNA sequence: TGTGCCAGCAGCGCCTCAGGGGCCCCGGCCAACGTCCTGACTTTC. Translated, it gives CASSASGAPANVLTF.

V is TRBV7-2 and J is TRBJ2-2; 10 bases fit TRBD2. Germline assignment: CDR1 SGHTA and CDR2 FQGNSA. The CDR3 runs to 15 residues. V was pared by 6 bases and J by 3 bases, with 4 bases of the junction left unmatched. The CDR3 region is CASSFGTSDTGELFF. CDR3 nucleotides: TGTGCCAGCAGTTTCGGGACTAGCGACACCGGGGAGCTGTTTTTT.

The chain links TRBV7-9 to TRBJ1-4, with TRBD1 identical over 7 bases. Trimming cost V 4 bases and J 8 bases; bases outside gene matches: 13. The CDR3 covers 16 residues. Germline lookup yields CDR1 SEHNR and CDR2 FQNEAQ (reference sequence). The CDR3 is CASSSHYTGEREKLFF. CDR3 nucleotides: TGTGCCAGCAGCTCTCACTATACAGGGGAGCGGGAAAAACTGTTTTTT.

The V call is TRBV28, the J call TRBJ2-7; 15 bases fit TRBD2. Looked up from germline, CDR1 is MDHEN and CDR2 is SYDVKM. The CDR3 sequence is 20 residues long. V trimming: 8 bases; J trimming: 0 bases; junction bases outside the gene matches: 17. CDR3: CASSGDQGLAGGGSSYEQYF. CDR3 sequence (DNA): TGTGCCAGCTCGGGGGATCAGGGACTAGCGGGAGGTGGCAGCTCCTACGAGCAGTACTTC.

The V call is TRBV10-3, the J call TRBJ1-1; D gene uncertain. Germline lookup yields CDR1 ENHRY and CDR2 SYGVKD. The CDR3 extends over 13 amino acids. V shed 2 bases and J shed 2 bases, with 6 bases lying between them. CDR3 nucleotides: TGTGCCATCAGTGAGCACAGAAACACTGAAGCTTTCTTT. This translates into CAISEHRNTEAFF.

The chain recombines TRBV6-4 with TRBJ2-7, with 11 nucleotides matching TRBD1. Trimming cost V 6 bases and J 0 bases; bases outside gene matches: 7. Germline lookup yields CDR1 MRHNA and CDR2 SNTAGT. The CDR3 is 16 amino acids. CDR3 in DNA: TGTGCCAGCAGGCAGGGACAGGGGGTTTTCTCCTACGAGCAGTACGTC. This gives the protein CASRQGQGVFSYEQYV.

This clone was detected once. The genes are TRBV2 and TRBJ1-2, with D unclear. V lost 4 bases and J 2 bases, leaving 11 bases between the germline ends. The CDR3 has 14 amino acids. Germline V gene lookup returns CDR1 SNHLY and CDR2 FYNNEI. CDR3 DNA sequence: TGTGCCAGCAGTGGGGAGGCGGGCAACTATGGCTACACCTTC. This gives the protein CASSGEAGNYGYTF.

The CDR3 nucleotides are TGTGCCAGCAGCCCAAGCCGCGGACGGGAGATTCACGCAAACATTCAGTACTTC. Translation: CASSPSRGREIHANIQYF. The V call is TRBV7-9, the J call TRBJ2-4, with a possible D match to TRBD2 (6 bases). The CDR3 sequence is 18 residues long. V lost 5 bases and J lost 6, with 26 bases in between. Looked up from germline, CDR1 is SEHNR and CDR2 is FQNEAQ (reference sequence).

The rearrangement links TRBV12-5 to TRBJ2-3, with 9 bases aligning to TRBD2. This CDR3 comprises 16 residues. From germline, CDR1 is LGHNT and CDR2 FRNRAP. Trimming at V came to 2 bases and at J to 5 bases, leaving 8 bases not matched to a gene. The CDR3 spells CASGLKAGGVVDTQYF. The CDR3 region has the DNA TGTGCTAGTGGTTTGAAGGCGGGAGGGGTCGTAGATACGCAGTATTTT. Variable domain in full (rest from reference TRBV12-5 and TRBJ2-3): DARVTQTPRHKVTEMGQEVTMRCQPILGHNTVFWYRQTMMQGLELLAYFRNRAPLDDSGMPKDRFSAEMPDATLATLKIQPSEPRDSAVYFCASGLKAGGVVDTQYFGPGTRLTVL.

The V and J genes are TRBV5-1 and TRBJ2-2, with D possibly being TRBD1 (5 bases). The V end was cut by 0 bases, the J end by 7 bases, with 10 bases between. Germline CDR1 and CDR2: SGHRS and YFSETQ. The CDR3 contains 14 residues. DNA of the CDR3: TGCGCCAGCAGCTTGGGCAGGGTTGGCGGGGAGCTGTTTTTT. It specifies CASSLGRVGGELFF.

This clone was seen just once. The genes are TRBV7-6 and TRBJ2-7, with 7 bases that match TRBD1. J gave up 3 bases and V 6 bases, and 14 bases lay outside the gene matches. Germline V CDR1 and CDR2: SGHVS, FNYEAQ. The CDR3 has 16 amino acids. CDR3 coding DNA: TGTGCCAGCAGTCCCCCTCTTCTGACAGGGAACTACGAGCAGTACTTC. Encoded protein: CASSPPLLTGNYEQYF. The whole variable domain, remainder taken from reference TRBV7-6 and TRBJ2-7, is GAGVSQSPRYKVTKRGQDVALRCDPISGHVSLYWYRQALGQGPEFLTYFNYEAQQDKSGLPNDRFSAERPEGSISTLTIQRTEQRDSAMYRCASSPPLLTGNYEQYFGPGTRLTVT.

The chain is built from TRBV27 and TRBJ1-1; tentative D call: TRBD1 (5 bases). Trimming pared 5 bases from V and 7 bases from J, leaving 17 bases between. The CDR3 runs 14 residues. Germline V CDR1 and CDR2: MNHEY, SMNVEV (reference sequence). CDR3 sequence (DNA): TGTGCCAGCAGTCAACAGGACGGCGGGGGTGAAGCTTTCTTT. Residues: CASSQQDGGGEAFF.

The chain combines TRBV7-3 with TRBJ1-6; TRBD1 matches at 9 bases. CDR1 SGHTA and CDR2 FQGTGA come from the germline V gene. The CDR3 is 14 amino acids. J lost 9 bases, V lost 5 bases, and 5 bases had no gene match. The CDR3 here is CASSPGDRVSPLHF. CDR3 DNA sequence: TGTGCCAGCAGCCCGGGGGACAGGGTTTCACCCCTCCACTTT.

The CDR3 region is CAISQGIYNQPQHF. Here the CDR3 DNA reads TGTGCCATCAGTCAGGGGATTTACAATCAGCCCCAGCATTTT. The J gene is TRBJ1-5, the V gene TRBV10-3; the D gene is possibly TRBD1 (6 bases). Trimming stripped 5 bases from V and 3 bases from J, with 11 bases between. CDR3 length: 14 amino acids. Germline assignment: CDR1 ENHRY and CDR2 SYGVKD.

The rearrangement links TRBV6-2 or TRBV6-3 to TRBJ1-2, with D hard to call. The V and J ends lost 4 bases and 4 bases respectively, with 7 bases between them. Germline lookup yields CDR1 MNHEY and CDR2 SVGEGT. The CDR3 runs to 12 residues. The CDR3 sequence: CASSFSVYGYTF. In DNA, the CDR3 is TGTGCCAGCAGTTTTAGTGTCTATGGCTACACCTTC.